This T cell receptor beta chain appears in the sequencing data of a study of blood T cells in healthy people across ages. Study results and caveats: The fall in TCR beta diversity per million T cells was roughly linear with age.

To note about this clonotype: No antigen is known for it.

Combining a sample-barcoded 5' primer with a J-beta primer mix, a second PCR ran for roughly 6 to 12 cycles. TCRdb called the 5' RACE reads again in MiXCR, with one record for every CDR3 protein. The table includes roughly 2 million distinct CDR3 sequences, roughly 49% detected once. Trimming pared 2 bases from V and 6 bases from J, leaving 19 bases between. Per the germline V gene, CDR1 is MNHEY and CDR2 is SVGAGI. The CDR3 has 17 amino acids. This receptor was taken from a woman in her forties in good health. Sequencing was done on a sample of blood. The chain combines TRBV6-5 with TRBJ2-2, with D maybe TRBD1 (5 bases). CDR3 amino acids: CASSYHFRQGTAGELFF. The DNA for the CDR3 is TGTGCCAGCAGTTACCATTTCAGGCAGGGTACAGCCGGGGAGCTGTTTTTT.